The 9 T cell receptor beta chains listed next were all sequenced from one sample in a study of cytotoxic CD8 clonotypes in ibrutinib-treated CLL. TCRdb keeps only in-frame clones here, not all; method: immunoSEQ multiplex PCR. The table lists 20,000 to 25,000 clones, roughly 70% of them singletons. The specimen was PBMCs, collected before ibrutinib treatment. Receptor source: a human donor with chronic lymphocytic leukemia.

This clone was recorded a few times. The V and J genes are TRBV29-1 and TRBJ2-7; TRBD1 might be the D (6 bases). Trimming removed 5 bases from V and 0 bases from J, with 8 bases in between. There are 12 residues in the CDR3. In germline, CDR1 is SQVTM, CDR2 ANQGSEA. The CDR3 is CSVRGISYEQYF. CDR3 nucleotide sequence: TGCAGCGTTAGGGGGATCTCCTACGAGCAGTACTTC.

The rearrangement links TRBV28 to TRBJ1-4; TRBD1 agrees at 9 bases. Germline CDR1 is MDHEN and CDR2 is SYDVKM. CDR3 size: 15 residues. Unmatched junction bases numbered 10, after V lost 6 bases and J lost 8 bases. The CDR3 sequence is CASSPGGTGNEKLFF. The CDR3, as DNA: TGTGCCAGCAGCCCCGGAGGGACAGGGAACGAAAAACTGTTTTTT.

V is TRBV7-9 and J is TRBJ1-1; 7 bases match TRBD1. The CDR3 has 15 amino acids. The V gene's germline CDR1 is SEHNR and CDR2 FQNEAQ (reference sequence). After removal of 1 base from V and 0 bases from J, the junction contained 2 bases not matched to a gene. CDR3: CASSLVTGVNTEAFF. The DNA for the CDR3 is TGTGCCAGCAGCTTAGTTACAGGGGTGAACACTGAAGCTTTCTTT.

V and J are TRBV2 and TRBJ1-2; 7 bases match TRBD1. The CDR3 sequence is 14 residues long. Germline V gene lookup returns CDR1 SNHLY and CDR2 FYNNEI. J was trimmed by 10 bases and V by 5 bases; bases with no gene match: 13. The CDR3: CASSTWDSGITYTF. CDR3 coding DNA: TGTGCCAGCAGTACCTGGGACAGTGGGATAACCTACACCTTC. Full variable domain (outside the CDR3, taken from reference TRBV2 and TRBJ1-2): EPEVTQTPSHQVTQMGQEVILRCVPISNHLYFYWYRQILGQKVEFLVSFYNNEISEKSEIFDDQFSVERPDGSNFTLKIRSTKLEDSAMYFCASSTWDSGITYTFGSGTRLTVV.

The chain is built from TRBV6-1 and TRBJ1-1; D is uncertain. Germline loops: CDR1 MNHNS, CDR2 SASEGT. This CDR3 is built from 15 residues. Trimming stripped 2 bases from V and 1 base from J, with 11 bases between. CDR3 in amino acids: CASSEYVVKNTEAFF. The CDR3 DNA sequence: TGTGCCAGCAGTGAATATGTCGTAAAGAACACTGAAGCTTTCTTT.

In its sample, this clone was seen once. The chain recombines TRBV5-8 with TRBJ2-5, with TRBD2 matching 16 bases. This CDR3 contains 17 residues. CDR1 and CDR2 from the germline V gene are SGHTS and YDEGEE. Unmatched junction bases numbered 8, after V lost 4 bases and J lost 5 bases. The CDR3 reads CASSPGLAGGAVETQYF. In DNA form, the CDR3 reads TGTGCCAGCAGCCCGGGACTAGCGGGAGGGGCGGTCGAGACCCAGTACTTC. The full variable domain, its missing parts supplied by reference TRBV5-8 and TRBJ2-5, is EAGVTQSPTHLIKTRGQQATLRCSPISGHTSVYWYQQALGLGLQFLLWYDEGEERNRGNFPPRFSGRQFPNYSSELNVNALELEDSALYLCASSPGLAGGAVETQYFGPGTRLLVL.

In its sample, this clone was seen once. V usage is TRBV5-1 and J usage is TRBJ2-1, with a possible D match to TRBD1 (6 bases). This CDR3 is 14 amino acids long. Per the germline V gene, CDR1 is SGHRS and CDR2 is YFSETQ. Trimming left V 4 bases short and J 3 bases short, with 11 bases between. Written as DNA, the CDR3 is TGCGCCAGCAGCCTCGACAGGTTCTACAATGAGCAGTTCTTC. Residues: CASSLDRFYNEQFF.

This clone was picked up a small number of times. This chain joins TRBV9 and TRBJ2-1, with D perhaps assigned TRBD1 or TRBD2 (5 bases each). V lost 0 bases and J 10 bases, leaving 11 bases between the germline ends. This CDR3 is 13 amino acids long. Germline V gene data show CDR1 as SGDLS and CDR2 as YYNGEE. The CDR3 loop is CASSVGLWGEQFF. In DNA, the CDR3 is TGTGCCAGCAGCGTAGGGCTGTGGGGGGAGCAGTTCTTC.

The rearrangement uses TRBV2 and TRBJ2-3; D might be TRBD1 (6 bases). V was pared by 5 bases and J by 5 bases, with 8 bases between. Germline-derived CDR1 and CDR2 are SNHLY and FYNNEI. The CDR3 extends over 12 amino acids. CDR3 residues: CASSLQGDTQYF. The CDR3, as DNA: TGTGCCAGCAGTTTACAGGGAGATACGCAGTATTTT. Based on the CDR3 plus reference TRBV2 and TRBJ2-3, the full variable domain is EPEVTQTPSHQVTQMGQEVILRCVPISNHLYFYWYRQILGQKVEFLVSFYNNEISEKSEIFDDQFSVERPDGSNFTLKIRSTKLEDSAMYFCASSLQGDTQYFGPGTRLTVL.